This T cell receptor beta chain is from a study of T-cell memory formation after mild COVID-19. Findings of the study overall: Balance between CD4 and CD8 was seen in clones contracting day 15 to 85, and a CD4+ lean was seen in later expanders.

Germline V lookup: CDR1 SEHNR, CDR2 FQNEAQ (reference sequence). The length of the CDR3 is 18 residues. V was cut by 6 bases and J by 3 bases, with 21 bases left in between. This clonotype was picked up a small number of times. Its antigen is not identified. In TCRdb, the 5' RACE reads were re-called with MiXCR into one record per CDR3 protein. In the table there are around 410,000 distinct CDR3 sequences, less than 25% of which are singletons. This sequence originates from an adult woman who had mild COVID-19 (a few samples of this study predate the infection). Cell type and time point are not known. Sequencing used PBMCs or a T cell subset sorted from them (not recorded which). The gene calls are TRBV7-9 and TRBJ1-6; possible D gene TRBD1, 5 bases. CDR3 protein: CASSRNRDAGLYNSPLHF. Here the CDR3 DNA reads TGTGCCAGCAGTAGGAACCGGGACGCCGGACTCTATAATTCACCCCTCCACTTT.